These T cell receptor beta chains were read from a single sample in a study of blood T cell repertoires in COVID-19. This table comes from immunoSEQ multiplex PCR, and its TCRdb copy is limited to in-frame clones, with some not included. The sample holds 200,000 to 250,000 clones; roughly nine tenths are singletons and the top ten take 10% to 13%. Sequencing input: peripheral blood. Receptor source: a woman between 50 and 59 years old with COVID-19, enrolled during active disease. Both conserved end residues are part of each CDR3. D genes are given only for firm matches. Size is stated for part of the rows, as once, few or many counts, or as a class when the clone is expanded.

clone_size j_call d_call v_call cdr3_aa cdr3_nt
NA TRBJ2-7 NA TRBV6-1 CASSDRVGAYEQYF TGTGCCAGCAGTGACAGGGTAGGGGCCTACGAGCAGTACTTC
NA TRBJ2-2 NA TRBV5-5 CASSVPANTGELFF TGTGCCAGCAGCGTCCCAGCGAACACCGGGGAGCTGTTTTTT
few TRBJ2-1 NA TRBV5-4 CASSLARGNEQFF TGTGCCAGCAGCTTGGCCCGAGGGAATGAGCAGTTCTTC
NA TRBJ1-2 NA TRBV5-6 CASSFRQGVTNYGYTF TGTGCCAGCAGCTTTCGGCAGGGCGTAACGAACTATGGCTACACCTTC
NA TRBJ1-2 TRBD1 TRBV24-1 CATSDGQGNYGYTF TGTGCCACCAGTGACGGACAGGGCAACTATGGCTACACCTTC
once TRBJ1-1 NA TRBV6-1 CASSYRVNTEAFF TGTGCCAGCAGTTATCGGGTGAACACTGAAGCTTTCTTT
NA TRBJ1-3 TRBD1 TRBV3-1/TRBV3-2 CASRFGTGEAGNTIYF TGTGCCAGCAGATTCGGGACAGGGGAGGCTGGAAACACCATATATTTT
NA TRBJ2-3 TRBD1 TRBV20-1 CSASRQDRGRIDTQYF TGCAGTGCTAGTCGGCAGGACAGGGGGCGGATAGATACGCAGTATTTT
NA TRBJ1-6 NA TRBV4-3 CASSQSGDRSPLHF TGCGCCAGCAGCCAATCGGGGGATCGGTCACCCCTCCACTTT
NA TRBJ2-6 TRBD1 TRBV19 CASSISRGSGANVLTF TGTGCCAGTAGTATAAGCAGGGGGTCCGGGGCCAACGTCCTGACTTTC
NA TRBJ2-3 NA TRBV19 CATNRQATDTQYF TGTGCCACCAACCGACAGGCAACAGATACGCAGTATTTT
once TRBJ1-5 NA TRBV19 CASTANRGGNQPQHF TGTGCCAGTACCGCAAACCGGGGGGGGAATCAGCCCCAGCATTTT
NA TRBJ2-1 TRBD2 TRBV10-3 CAISESGGVKYNEQFF TGTGCCATCAGTGAGTCGGGGGGGGTGAAGTACAATGAGCAGTTCTTC
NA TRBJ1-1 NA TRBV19 CASSIQGLMNTEAFF TGTGCCAGTAGTATACAGGGGTTAATGAACACTGAAGCTTTCTTT
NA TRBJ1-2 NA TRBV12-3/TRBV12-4 CASGWGRGYTF TGTGCCAGCGGCTGGGGGCGCGGCTACACCTTC
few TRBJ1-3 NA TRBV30 CAWTRDRLSGNTIYF TGTGCCTGGACACGAGACAGGCTCTCTGGAAACACCATATATTTT
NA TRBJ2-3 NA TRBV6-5 CASSYSFNLDTQYF TGTGCCAGCAGTTACTCTTTTAATCTCGATACGCAGTATTTT
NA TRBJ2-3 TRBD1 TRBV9 CASSVEGGGTDTQYF TGTGCCAGCAGCGTAGAAGGGGGCGGGACAGATACGCAGTATTTT
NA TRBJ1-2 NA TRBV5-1 CASSLGHSGGYTF TGCGCCAGCAGCTTGGGACACTCCGGTGGCTACACCTTC
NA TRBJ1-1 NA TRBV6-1 CASSESPWGGATTLKLSFF NA
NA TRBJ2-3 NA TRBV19 CASSIVFHSTDTQYF TGTGCCAGTAGTATAGTATTTCACTCCACAGATACGCAGTATTTT
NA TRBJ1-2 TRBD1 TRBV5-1 CASSSSDRGGYTF TGCGCCAGCAGCTCCTCCGACAGGGGTGGCTACACCTTC
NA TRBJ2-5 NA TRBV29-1 CSVMQLGGGSQETQYF TGCAGCGTTATGCAGTTAGGGGGGGGCTCCCAAGAGACCCAGTACTTC
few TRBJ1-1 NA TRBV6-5 CASSYGPNTEAFF TGTGCCAGCAGTTACGGGCCGAACACTGAAGCTTTCTTT
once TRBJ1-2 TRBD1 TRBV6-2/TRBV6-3 CASSYGVGQGYGYTF TGTGCCAGCAGTTATGGTGTGGGACAGGGGTATGGCTACACCTTC
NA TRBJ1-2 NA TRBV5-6 CASSLGGSEPLDGYTF TGTGCCAGCAGCCTAGGGGGATCCGAACCCCTGGATGGCTACACCTTC
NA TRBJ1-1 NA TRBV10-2 CASSEGATEAFF TGCGCCAGCAGTGAGGGGGCCACTGAAGCTTTCTTT
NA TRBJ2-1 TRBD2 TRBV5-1 CASSLGLAGGRSYNEQFF TGCGCCAGCAGCTTGGGACTAGCGGGAGGGAGGAGTTACAATGAGCAGTTCTTC
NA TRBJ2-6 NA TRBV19 CASSRTRGIDSGANVLTF TGTGCCAGTAGTAGGACAAGGGGGATCGATTCTGGGGCCAACGTCCTGACTTTC
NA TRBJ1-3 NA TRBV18 CASSPWTSSGNTIYF TGTGCCAGCTCACCATGGACTAGCTCTGGAAACACCATATATTTT
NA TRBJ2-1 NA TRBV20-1 CSASSVDEQFF TGCAGTGCTAGTTCGGTGGATGAGCAGTTCTTC
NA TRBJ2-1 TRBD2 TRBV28 CASSSLAGGPGNEQFF TGTGCCAGCAGTTCCTTAGCGGGGGGGCCAGGCAATGAGCAGTTCTTC
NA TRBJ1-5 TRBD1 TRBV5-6 CASSPQGHQPQHF TGTGCCAGCAGCCCACAGGGGCATCAGCCCCAGCATTTT
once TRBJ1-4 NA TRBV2 CASRAEDSLLFF TGTGCCAGCAGAGCTGAGGACAGCTTACTGTTTTTT
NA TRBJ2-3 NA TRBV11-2 CASSLRGWGDTQYF TGTGCCAGCAGCTTGAGAGGGTGGGGAGATACGCAGTATTTT
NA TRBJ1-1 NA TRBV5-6 CASSFGGPDTEAFF TGTGCCAGCAGCTTCGGGGGGCCAGACACTGAAGCTTTCTTT
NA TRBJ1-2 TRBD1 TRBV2 CASSVSGQGNYGYTF TGTGCCAGCAGTGTCTCAGGACAGGGGAACTATGGCTACACCTTC
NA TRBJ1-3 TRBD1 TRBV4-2 CASSQPFQGARGNTIYF TGTGCCAGCAGCCAACCTTTTCAGGGGGCTCGGGGAAACACCATATATTTT
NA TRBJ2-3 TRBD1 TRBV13 CASSSPRDREEDTQYF TGTGCCAGCAGCTCCCCAAGGGACAGGGAAGAAGATACGCAGTATTTT
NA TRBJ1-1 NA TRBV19 CASSTTTMNTEAFF TGTGCCAGTAGTACAACAACCATGAACACTGAAGCTTTCTTT
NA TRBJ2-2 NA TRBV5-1 CASTPRGGANTGELFF TGCGCCAGCACTCCGAGAGGGGGAGCGAACACCGGGGAGCTGTTTTTT